The clone carrying this TCR beta chain was seen a few times. With 2 bases removed from V and 3 bases from J, the gap between germline ends came to 11 bases. The length of the CDR3 is 14 residues. CDR1 and CDR2 (germline): SGHRS, YFSETQ. This record comes from a study of T-cell memory formation after mild COVID-19. At the level of the study: In these data, TCR clusters were largely donor specific.

Constant-segment primers served in 5'RACE that generated TCR alpha and TCR beta cDNA libraries bearing sample barcodes and UMIs. TCRdb re-called the 5' RACE reads through MiXCR, storing one row per CDR3 protein. The sample carries fewer than 400,000 distinct CDR3 sequences, 10% to 15% recorded once. Sequences were obtained from PBMCs or a T cell subset sorted from them (not recorded which). This sequence was found in a man aged 18 to 29 who had mild COVID-19 (a few samples of this study predate the infection). Cell type and time point are not known. This rearrangement joins TRBV5-1 to TRBJ2-5; TRBD1 or TRBD2 may be the D gene (5 bases each). The CDR3 sequence is CASSLVRGEETQYF. The CDR3 nucleotides are TGCGCCAGCAGCTTAGTACGAGGGGAAGAGACCCAGTACTTC.